Each of the 25 T cell receptor beta chains below was sequenced from the same sample in a study of blood T cell repertoires in COVID-19. Measured with immunoSEQ multiplex PCR; TCRdb has only the in-frame clones, and not every one. In the table there are about 37,000 clones, over 80% of which are singletons. The sample taken for sequencing was peripheral blood. Receptor source: a woman aged 25 to 39 in a cohort sampled during active COVID-19.

The chain couples TRBV30 to TRBJ1-2; 7 nucleotides match TRBD1. In germline, CDR1 is GTSNPN, CDR2 SVGIG (reference sequence). The CDR3 sequence is 12 residues long. V trimming: 4 bases; J trimming: 6 bases; junction bases outside the gene matches: 5. This CDR3 is CAWTQGGHGYTF. The CDR3 nucleotides read TGTGCCTGGACCCAAGGGGGCCATGGCTACACCTTC.

The chain uses TRBV5-1 and TRBJ2-7; 7 bases agree with TRBD2. Germline V gene sequence: CDR1 SGHRS, CDR2 YFSETQ. V lost 3 bases to trimming and J lost 4 bases; unmatched junction nucleotides: 1. CDR3 length: 12 residues. The CDR3 loop reads CASSWEGYEQYF. CDR3 coding DNA: TGCGCCAGCAGCTGGGAGGGTTACGAGCAGTACTTC.

The gene calls are TRBV7-2 and TRBJ2-7, with D unresolved. V gave up 4 bases and J gave up 7 bases, with 11 bases separating them. Germline V gives CDR1 SGHTA, CDR2 FQGNSA. This CDR3 region has 12 residues. As DNA, the CDR3 is TGTGCCAGCAGCTCCCTTTCTTTAGAGCAGTACTTC. Translated, it gives CASSSLSLEQYF.

The V gene is TRBV11-1, the J gene TRBJ1-2, with D hard to call. CDR3 length equals 16 residues. Germline V gene sequence: CDR1 SGHAT, CDR2 FQDESV (reference sequence). Between the trimmed V and J ends, which lost 5 bases and 0 bases, there was a span of 16 bases. As DNA, the CDR3 is TGTGCCAGCAGCCCCTATGGCGGATCAGCTAACTATGGCTACACCTTC. Translating gives CASSPYGGSANYGYTF.

V gene TRBV4-2 combines with J gene TRBJ2-7, with TRBD2 matching over 8 bases. From germline, CDR1 is LGHNA and CDR2 YNFKEQ. CDR3 length: 16 amino acids. Germline trimming cut 3 bases from V and 1 base from J; bases unmatched to any gene: 8. The DNA of the CDR3 is TGTGCCAGCAGCCATCTGAGCGGGAGAGAGTCCTACGAGCAGTACTTC. Residues: CASSHLSGRESYEQYF.

V gene TRBV6-5 combines with J gene TRBJ2-1, with 10 nucleotides matching TRBD2. The CDR3 spans 15 residues. The germline CDR1 and CDR2 sequences are MNHEY and SVGAGI. V shed 2 bases, J shed 5 bases, and the junction held 3 bases outside the gene matches. The CDR3 loop is CASSYGSGRNNEQFF. The CDR3 DNA reads as TGTGCCAGCAGTTACGGTAGCGGGAGGAACAATGAGCAGTTCTTC.

This chain uses TRBV30 with TRBJ1-5; no definite D call. Between the trimmed V and J ends, which lost 2 bases and 6 bases, there was a span of 14 bases. The CDR3 extends over 14 amino acids. Looked up from germline, CDR1 is GTSNPN and CDR2 is SVGIG (reference sequence). The CDR3 bases are TGTGCCTGGAGTTTGACTACCCGGGCTCAGCCCCAGCATTTT. This translates into CAWSLTTRAQPQHF. The complete variable domain, with remaining parts taken from reference TRBV30 and TRBJ1-5, reads SQTIHQWPATLVQPVGSPLSLECTVEGTSNPNLYWYRQAAGRGLQLLFYSVGIGQISSEVPQNLSASRPQDRQFILSSKKLLLSDSGFYLCAWSLTTRAQPQHFGDGTRLSIL.

J is TRBJ2-1 and V is TRBV24-1; 14 bases map to TRBD2. The germline gives CDR1 KGHDR, CDR2 SFDVKD. The junction had 7 bases not matched to a gene; V was cut back by 3 bases and J by 1 base. The length of the CDR3 is 19 residues. DNA for the CDR3: TGTGCCACCAGTGATACCGGGACTAGCGGGAGTTGGTCCTACAATGAGCAGTTCTTC. Its protein product is CATSDTGTSGSWSYNEQFF.

This clone was counted a single time. The rearrangement joins TRBV5-3 to TRBJ2-5, with TRBD2 matching 8 bases. TRBV5-3 is given ORF status, its function remaining uncertain. The V and J ends lost 2 bases and 4 bases, in that order; junction bases with no gene match: 4. The CDR3 is 14 amino acids. Here the CDR3 DNA reads TGTGCCAGAAGCTTAAGGGGACTAGGAGAGACCCAGTACTTC. Translating gives CARSLRGLGETQYF.

The chain has TRBV21-1 and TRBJ2-7; whether TRBD1, the table's D call, matches the DNA was not checked. TRBV21-1 is flagged as a pseudogene. The CDR3 contains 13 residues. As DNA, the CDR3 is TGTGCCAGCAGCAGGGGACAGGGGGACGAGCAGTACTTC. Translated: CASSRGQGDEQYF.

The V gene is TRBV10-3, the J gene TRBJ2-1; 9 bases are shared with TRBD2. The V and J ends lost 4 bases and 10 bases, in that order; junction bases with no gene match: 8. The CDR3 spans 14 residues. The germline V gene has CDR1 ENHRY and CDR2 SYGVKD. This CDR3 reads CAISVAGEVPEQFF. CDR3 coding DNA: TGTGCCATCAGTGTAGCGGGAGAGGTCCCCGAGCAGTTCTTC.

This rearrangement joins TRBV10-3 to TRBJ2-1; TRBD2 matches at 10 bases. Per the germline V gene, CDR1 is ENHRY and CDR2 is SYGVKD. This CDR3 region has 14 residues. Trimming removed 7 bases from V and 6 bases from J; junction bases left unmatched: 6. The CDR3 sequence: CAINKAGGGNEQFF. CDR3 coding DNA: TGTGCCATCAATAAAGCGGGAGGGGGCAATGAGCAGTTCTTC.

The rearrangement joins TRBV6-2 or TRBV6-3 to TRBJ2-1; 12 bases line up with TRBD2. Germline CDR1 MNHEY, CDR2 SVGEGT. The trim removed 0 bases at V and 8 bases at J, leaving 14 bases unmatched. The CDR3 extends over 19 amino acids. This CDR3 reads CASSYSAGLSSGRAYEQFF. The CDR3 nucleotides read TGTGCCAGCAGTTACTCGGCAGGACTGTCTAGCGGGAGGGCATATGAGCAGTTCTTC.

Concerning this clone: The same CDR3 also results from other DNA sequences found in this sample. The chain has TRBV19 and TRBJ2-1; TRBD2 agrees at 7 bases. The CDR3 is made up of 14 amino acids. Losses at the gene ends were 1 base for V and 8 bases for J; bases not matched to a gene: 5. CDR1 and CDR2 (germline): LNHDA, SQIVND (reference sequence). The CDR3 here is CASSIAGGGDEQFF. The CDR3 bases are TGTGCCAGTAGTATAGCTGGGGGAGGGGATGAGCAGTTCTTC.

The rearrangement joins TRBV25-1 to TRBJ1-2, with D possibly TRBD1 on 5 matching bases. V lost 1 base and J 5 bases, leaving 11 bases between the germline ends. Germline CDR1 reads MGHDK; CDR2 reads SYGVNS. The CDR3 contains 14 residues. The CDR3 loop is CASSEWGRGYGYTF. The CDR3 DNA is TGTGCCAGCAGTGAATGGGGCCGCGGTTATGGCTACACCTTC.

This chain uses TRBV5-1 with TRBJ2-1, with 11 nucleotides matching TRBD2. CDR3 length: 15 amino acids. J lost 7 bases, V lost 4 bases, and 7 bases had no gene match. In germline, CDR1 is SGHRS, CDR2 YFSETQ. CDR3 DNA: TGCGCCAGCAGCCTAACTAGCGGGAGAGGTAATGAGCAGTTCTTC. Translation: CASSLTSGRGNEQFF.

The chain is built from TRBV5-4 and TRBJ2-7; maybe TRBD2 (5 bases). Germline CDR1 SGHNT, CDR2 YYREEE (reference sequence). The germline V and J ends were trimmed by 1 base and 0 bases, with 14 bases remaining between them. The CDR3 consists of 16 residues. CDR3 sequence (DNA): TGTGCCAGCAGCTTGAGTGAGCGGCAATTCTCCTACGAGCAGTACTTC. Translated, it gives CASSLSERQFSYEQYF. The variable domain in full, with the rest retrieved from reference TRBV5-4 and TRBJ2-7, is ETGVTQSPTHLIKTRGQQVTLRCSSQSGHNTVSWYQQALGQGPQFIFQYYREEENGRGNFPPRFSGLQFPNYSSELNVNALELDDSALYLCASSLSERQFSYEQYFGPGTRLTVT.

The V call is TRBV5-4, the J call TRBJ2-1, with TRBD1 matching 7 bases. The germline V gene encodes CDR1 SGHNT and CDR2 YYREEE (reference sequence). The CDR3 extends over 14 amino acids. After removal of 7 bases from V and 9 bases from J, the junction contained 13 bases not matched to a gene. CDR3 sequence (DNA): TGTGCCAGCTATAACAGGGGTGGGTTTTTTGAGCAGTTCTTC. Protein sequence: CASYNRGGFFEQFF.

Here the CDR3 DNA reads TGTGCCAGCAGTTTGGCCGGGACAGGCTCCTACGAGCAGTACTTC. Its translation: CASSLAGTGSYEQYF. The V call is TRBV28, the J call TRBJ2-7; 8 bases agree with TRBD1. This CDR3 has 15 amino acids. Germline V gene lookup returns CDR1 MDHEN and CDR2 SYDVKM. Unmatched junction bases numbered 4, after V lost 3 bases and J lost 0 bases.

This clone was seen only a few times. The gene calls are TRBV30 and TRBJ2-7; 8 bases are shared with TRBD2. J gave up 8 bases and V 2 bases, and 11 bases lay outside the gene matches. The CDR3 covers 14 residues. Germline CDR1 is GTSNPN and CDR2 is SVGIG (reference sequence). Here the CDR3 reads CAWSLPAGVGQQYF. The CDR3 bases are TGTGCCTGGAGTCTCCCAGCGGGAGTCGGGCAGCAGTACTTC. The whole variable domain, filled in from reference TRBV30 and TRBJ2-7, reads SQTIHQWPATLVQPVGSPLSLECTVEGTSNPNLYWYRQAAGRGLQLLFYSVGIGQISSEVPQNLSASRPQDRQFILSSKKLLLSDSGFYLCAWSLPAGVGQQYFGPGTRLTVT.

The chain recombines TRBV10-3 with TRBJ1-2; 7 nucleotides align to TRBD1. The CDR3 consists of 14 residues. The germline V gene has CDR1 ENHRY and CDR2 SYGVKD. Trimming took 0 bases from V and 4 from J; bases not matched to a gene: 2. The CDR3 nucleotides read TGTGCCATCAGTGAGTCGCCAGGGGGCTATGGCTACACCTTC. It yields the protein CAISESPGGYGYTF.

This clone has only a few counts. The chain joins TRBV7-9 to TRBJ2-7, with D perhaps matching TRBD2 (5 bases). This CDR3 contains 11 residues. Trimming pared 5 bases from V and 5 bases from J, leaving 7 bases between. Germline V gives CDR1 SEHNR, CDR2 FQNEAQ (reference sequence). The CDR3 spells CASSHGDEQYF. DNA of the CDR3: TGTGCCAGCAGCCACGGGGACGAGCAGTACTTC.

The chain recombines TRBV18 with TRBJ1-1; TRBD1 might be the D (5 bases). V lost 4 bases and J 5 bases, leaving 11 bases between the germline ends. The germline V gene has CDR1 KGHSH and CDR2 LQKENI. CDR3 length equals 13 residues. CDR3 sequence: CASSHGGGTEAFF. CDR3 nucleotide sequence: TGTGCCAGCTCACACGGGGGGGGAACTGAAGCTTTCTTT.

The chain uses TRBV19 and TRBJ1-5; no firm D call. Germline V gene lookup returns CDR1 LNHDA and CDR2 SQIVND (reference sequence). The V and J ends lost 7 bases and 2 bases respectively, with 18 bases between them. The CDR3 runs to 16 residues. Here the CDR3 DNA reads TGTGCCAGTACAACGCTTCGGGGAGAAGGCAATCAGCCCCAGCATTTT. Translation gives CASTTLRGEGNQPQHF.

The chain combines TRBV19 with TRBJ2-1, with 7 bases aligning to TRBD2. This CDR3 comprises 16 residues. Germline CDR1 and CDR2: LNHDA and SQIVND (reference sequence). Trimming took 3 bases from V and 2 from J; bases not matched to a gene: 7. In DNA, the CDR3 is TGTGCCAGTAGTATCGCGGCGGGAGTTCCCTACAATGAGCAGTTCTTC. This codes for CASSIAAGVPYNEQFF.